The source of this T cell receptor (beta chain) is a study of fetal regulatory T cell absence and autoimmunity. Study information: The IPEX patients lacked clinical diabetes but had exocrine pancreas autoimmunity. Study results and caveats: In IPEX syndrome, oligoclonal enrichment was read as supporting prenatal antigen-driven autoimmunity in the pancreas.

Germline V gene sequence: CDR1 SGHDT, CDR2 YYEEEE. This CDR3 is built from 15 residues. The V and J ends lost 0 bases and 6 bases, in that order; junction bases with no gene match: 5. Sequencing was at survey level. Sequencing used immunoSEQ multiplex PCR; TCRdb keeps in-frame clones, though not all of them. Here the sample spans around 45,000 clones, about four fifths being singletons. Concerning this clone itself: Its antigen is not known.

The chain couples TRBV5-6 to TRBJ2-3, with 9 bases identical to TRBD2. This clonotype was obtained from a newborn boy with IPEX syndrome. Sample: cord blood. Here the CDR3 reads CASSLGLAGRDTQYF. The CDR3 nucleotides read TGTGCCAGCAGCTTGGGTCTAGCGGGGCGGGATACGCAGTATTTT.